The TCR beta chain under discussion was sequenced for a study of long-term antiretroviral therapy in people with HIV. Points from the study as a whole: Transplant-donor-level diversity was not reached after ART, though diversity increased. Pre-ART clonal expansions dominated every time point's repertoire. Absence of data on ART adherence, viral resistance or therapy changes was noted.

Note on this clone: The antigen remains unidentified.

Germline V gene lookup returns CDR1 MDHEN and CDR2 SYDVKM. Trimming left V 5 bases short and J 4 bases short, with 12 bases between. CDR3 size: 13 residues. With survey level as its setting, the immunoSEQ assay was v3.0. The method was immunoSEQ multiplex PCR; TCRdb's version includes in-frame clones alone and lacks a portion of them. Among 4,800 or so clones listed, more than 75% were seen once. Each donor provided at least one pre-ART PBMC sample and at least two post-ART PBMC samples. The sequences come from unsorted PBMCs, collected 1.3 years after starting antiretroviral therapy. The gene calls are TRBV28 and TRBJ2-7; possible D gene TRBD2, 5 bases. The source is a woman in her forties or fifties with HIV. The CDR3: CASSIGLGYEQYF. The CDR3 region has the DNA TGTGCCAGCAGTATCGGACTGGGATACGAGCAGTACTTC.